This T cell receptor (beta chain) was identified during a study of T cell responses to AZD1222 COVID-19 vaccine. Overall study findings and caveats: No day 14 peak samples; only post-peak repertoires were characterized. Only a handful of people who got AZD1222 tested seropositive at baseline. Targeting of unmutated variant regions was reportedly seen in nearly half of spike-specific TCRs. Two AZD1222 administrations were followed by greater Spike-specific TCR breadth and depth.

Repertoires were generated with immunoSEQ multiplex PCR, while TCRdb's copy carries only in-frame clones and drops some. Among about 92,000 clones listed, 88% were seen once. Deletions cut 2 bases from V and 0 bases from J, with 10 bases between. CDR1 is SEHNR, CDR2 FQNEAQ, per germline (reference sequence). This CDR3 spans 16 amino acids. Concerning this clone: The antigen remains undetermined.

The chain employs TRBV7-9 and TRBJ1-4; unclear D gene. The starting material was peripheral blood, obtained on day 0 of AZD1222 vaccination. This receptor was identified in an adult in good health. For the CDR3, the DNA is TGTGCCAGCAGCTTACGGCGGAGACCAACTAATGAAAAACTGTTTTTT. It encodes CASSLRRRPTNEKLFF.